The 26 T cell receptor beta chains in this list originate from one sample, sequenced in a study of CD8 T cells in Susac syndrome. Random hexamers primed reverse transcription of 0.5 to 1 ug RNA. Each CDR3 protein is one row after TCRdb ran MiXCR on the immunoSEQ multiplex PCR reads. The repertoire has 200,000 to 250,000 distinct CDR3 sequences, around 95% of them found once; the top ten carry 0.085% to 0.095%. What was sequenced was CD4+ T cells from PBMCs. The receptors shown here come from a human donor with multiple sclerosis.

This clonotype was recorded only once. The V call is TRBV20-1, the J call TRBJ2-2; D gene unclear. This CDR3 has 14 amino acids. Germline CDR1 reads DFQATT; CDR2 reads SNEGSKA (reference sequence). Trimming cost V 3 bases and J 0 bases, with 8 bases left between them. This CDR3 is CSASSNANTGELFF. CDR3 coding DNA: TGCAGTGCTAGTTCTAATGCGAACACCGGGGAGCTGTTTTTT.

V is TRBV20-1 and J is TRBJ2-3, with TRBD2 matching over 9 bases. CDR3 length: 11 residues. Unmatched junction bases numbered 0, after V lost 6 bases and J lost 5 bases. The germline CDR1 and CDR2 sequences are DFQATT and SNEGSKA (reference sequence). The CDR3 nucleotides read TGCAGTGCACTAGCGGGAGATACGCAGTATTTT. Amino acid sequence: CSALAGDTQYF.

V is TRBV4-2 and J is TRBJ1-5; D gene uncertain. The CDR3 is made up of 13 amino acids. V shed 0 bases and J shed 7 bases, with 7 bases lying between them. The germline CDR1 and CDR2 sequences are LGHNA and YNFKEQ. CDR3 sequence: CASSQDGRQPQHF. CDR3 bases: TGTGCCAGCAGCCAAGATGGGCGGCAGCCCCAGCATTTT.

The V call is TRBV28, the J call TRBJ2-5, with D tentatively TRBD2 (7 bases). The CDR3 has 12 residues. V gave up 11 bases and J gave up 3 bases, with 13 bases separating them. From germline, CDR1 is MDHEN and CDR2 SYDVKM. CDR3 protein: CASGGAKETQYF. DNA of the CDR3: TGTGCCTCTGGGGGGGCGAAAGAGACCCAGTACTTC.

This chain joins TRBV29-1 and TRBJ2-5; no reliable D call. Germline lookup yields CDR1 SQVTM and CDR2 ANQGSEA. V was pared by 7 bases and J by 5 bases, with 11 bases between. The length of the CDR3 is 11 residues. The CDR3 protein is CSAGLGETQYF. The CDR3 coding sequence is TGCAGCGCCGGCCTCGGGGAGACCCAGTACTTC.

V gene TRBV28 combines with J gene TRBJ1-2; weak D call: TRBD1 (5 bases). The ends were cut back, 6 bases at V and 8 bases at J, with 16 bases in the middle. Germline V CDR1 and CDR2: MDHEN, SYDVKM. The CDR3 runs 13 residues. The CDR3 bases are TGTGCCAGCAGGGGGACGAAGAGTCCGGGCTACACCTTC. Its translation is CASRGTKSPGYTF.

This chain joins TRBV24-1 and TRBJ2-5; the match to TRBD1 covers 8 bases. The trim removed 5 bases at V and 4 bases at J, leaving 11 bases unmatched. The CDR3 is 16 amino acids. Germline V CDR1 and CDR2: KGHDR, SFDVKD. As DNA, the CDR3 is TGTGCCACCAGTGCCCCTGACAGGGGCTACGGAGAGACCCAGTACTTC. Its translation is CATSAPDRGYGETQYF.

This chain uses TRBV29-1 with TRBJ2-3, with D perhaps TRBD1 or TRBD2 (5 bases each). The CDR3 sequence is 14 residues long. V was pared by 8 bases and J by 0 bases, with 15 bases between. In germline, CDR1 is SQVTM, CDR2 ANQGSEA. The CDR3 DNA follows: TGCAGCTTGTCCGGGACCCTTAGCACAGATACGCAGTATTTT. Translated: CSLSGTLSTDTQYF.

CDR3 bases: TGCAGCGTTAACCAGGGGGCGAGCAATCAGCCCCAGCATTTT. Its translation is CSVNQGASNQPQHF. The rearrangement joins TRBV29-1 to TRBJ1-5, with 8 bases aligning to TRBD1. CDR1 and CDR2 (germline): SQVTM, ANQGSEA. The CDR3 totals 14 residues. V gave up 5 bases and J gave up 1 base; unmatched junction bases: 4.

The chain carries TRBV28 and TRBJ2-2; D not resolved. The V gene lost 6 bases and the J gene lost 3 bases, with 11 bases spanning the gap. CDR3 size: 14 residues. Germline V gene data show CDR1 as MDHEN and CDR2 as SYDVKM. This CDR3 reads CASRGFLDTGELFF. CDR3 nucleotides: TGTGCCAGCAGGGGCTTCCTCGACACCGGGGAGCTGTTTTTT. Full variable domain (rest looked up from reference TRBV28 and TRBJ2-2): DVKVTQSSRYLVKRTGEKVFLECVQDMDHENMFWYRQDPGLGLRLIYFSYDVKMKEKGDIPEGYSVSREKKERFSLILESASTNQTSMYLCASRGFLDTGELFFGEGSRLTVL.

The J gene is TRBJ1-1, the V gene TRBV5-1; 9 bases agree with TRBD1. J gave up 3 bases and V 4 bases, and 4 bases lay outside the gene matches. The germline CDR1 and CDR2 sequences are SGHRS and YFSETQ. The CDR3 has 14 amino acids. The CDR3 loop is CASSETGGHTEAFF. CDR3 coding DNA: TGCGCCAGCAGCGAGACAGGGGGGCACACTGAAGCTTTCTTT.

The V gene is TRBV15, the J gene TRBJ1-1, with no clear D. Germline V gene data show CDR1 as LNHNV and CDR2 as YYDKDF (reference sequence). V was pared by 0 bases and J by 5 bases, with 13 bases between. This CDR3 contains 15 residues. CDR3 DNA: TGTGCCACCAGCAGAGAGAAGGGCGCCGGTACTGAAGCTTTCTTT. Translation gives CATSREKGAGTEAFF.

This chain uses TRBV29-1 with TRBJ2-2; D might be TRBD1 (7 bases). Germline V gives CDR1 SQVTM, CDR2 ANQGSEA. The CDR3 is 14 residues long. The V and J ends lost 7 bases and 1 base respectively, with 13 bases between them. This CDR3 is CSARRGENTGELFF. The CDR3 DNA reads TGCAGCGCCCGCAGGGGGGAGAACACCGGGGAGCTGTTTTTT.

This chain uses TRBV7-9 with TRBJ2-3; D remains ambiguous. Looked up from germline, CDR1 is SEHNR and CDR2 is FQNEAQ (reference sequence). Trimming took 3 bases from V and 2 from J, leaving 6 bases between them. The CDR3 length is 13 residues. CDR3 loop: CASSFTITDTQYF. Written as DNA, the CDR3 is TGTGCCAGCAGCTTTACCATCACAGATACGCAGTATTTT.

The chain couples TRBV18 to TRBJ2-4; 8 positions match TRBD1. The germline CDR1 and CDR2 sequences are KGHSH and LQKENI. The CDR3 covers 16 residues. J was trimmed by 0 bases and V by 5 bases; bases with no gene match: 6. The CDR3 is CASSEDRGPAKNIQYF. CDR3 DNA sequence: TGTGCCAGCTCAGAAGACAGGGGCCCAGCCAAAAACATTCAGTACTTC.

This chain connects TRBV20-1 to TRBJ2-5; 9 nucleotides align to TRBD2. Germline CDR1 is DFQATT and CDR2 is SNEGSKA (reference sequence). This CDR3 region has 15 residues. V gave up 0 bases and J gave up 7 bases; unmatched junction bases: 9. CDR3 in DNA: TGCAGTGCTAGAGATAGGCGGGGGGGCCTGGTGACCCAGTACTTC. Its protein product is CSARDRRGGLVTQYF.

The V gene is TRBV25-1, the J gene TRBJ2-6; D gene unclear. Germline CDR1 MGHDK, CDR2 SYGVNS. The CDR3 loop spans 11 amino acids. V gave up 4 bases and J gave up 10 bases, with 5 bases separating them. As DNA, the CDR3 is TGTGCCAGCAGTGCCTCGAACGTCCTGACTTTC. It is translated as CASSASNVLTF.

The chain is built from TRBV11-2 and TRBJ2-1; TRBD2 agrees at 9 bases. CDR1 and CDR2 from the germline V gene are SGHAT and FQNNGV. The CDR3 covers 15 residues. Trimming cost V 2 bases and J 4 bases; bases outside gene matches: 3. The CDR3 region has the DNA TGTGCCAGCAGCTTAACAGCGGGAGGATACAATGAGCAGTTCTTC. Its translation is CASSLTAGGYNEQFF.

The chain has TRBV29-1 and TRBJ1-1; D is ambiguous. V gave up 4 bases and J gave up 8 bases, with 8 bases separating them. Germline V gene data show CDR1 as SQVTM and CDR2 as ANQGSEA. This CDR3 spans 10 amino acids. The CDR3 DNA reads as TGCAGCGTTGTGCTAATCGAAGCTTTCTTT. It is translated as CSVVLIEAFF. The whole variable domain, filled in from reference TRBV29-1 and TRBJ1-1, reads SAVISQKPSRDICQRGTSLTIQCQVDSQVTMMFWYRQQPGQSLTLIATANQGSEATYESGFVIDKFPISRPNLTFSTLTVSNMSPEDSSIYLCSVVLIEAFFGQGTRLTVV.

The chain employs TRBV6-4 and TRBJ2-7; 7 bases align to TRBD1. Losses at the gene ends were 2 bases for V and 5 bases for J; bases not matched to a gene: 15. This CDR3 region has 17 residues. CDR1 is MRHNA and CDR2 is SNTAGT in the germline V gene. CDR3 sequence (DNA): TGTGCCAGCAGTGACCGTTGGGACAGTTTGGGACCGGACGAGCAGTACTTC. It specifies CASSDRWDSLGPDEQYF.

The rearrangement uses TRBV20-1 and TRBJ2-3; D gene ambiguous. CDR1 is DFQATT and CDR2 is SNEGSKA in the germline V gene (reference sequence). This CDR3 has 12 residues. Trimming pared 8 bases from V and 4 bases from J, leaving 13 bases between. CDR3 DNA sequence: TGCAGTCCCTCACAAGCCCCAGATACGCAGTATTTT. Protein sequence: CSPSQAPDTQYF.

V gene TRBV9 combines with J gene TRBJ2-5; tentatively, D is TRBD1 or TRBD2 (5 bases each). The CDR3 spans 15 residues. V was cut by 0 bases and J by 4 bases, with 13 bases left in between. Germline CDR1 SGDLS, CDR2 YYNGEE. The CDR3 protein is CASSVVVGGGETQYF. The CDR3 coding sequence is TGTGCCAGCAGCGTAGTTGTTGGTGGGGGAGAGACCCAGTACTTC.

The gene calls are TRBV30 and TRBJ2-7; D tentatively fits TRBD1 or TRBD2 (5 bases each). CDR1 is GTSNPN, CDR2 SVGIG, per germline (reference sequence). This CDR3 contains 12 residues. V gave up 0 bases and J gave up 12 bases, with 15 bases separating them. CDR3 sequence reads: CAWSVGEQRAYF. CDR3 bases: TGTGCCTGGAGTGTGGGGGAGCAGAGGGCGTACTTC.

J is TRBJ1-2 and V is TRBV2; D gene unclear. From germline, CDR1 is SNHLY and CDR2 FYNNEI. The CDR3 loop spans 13 amino acids. V lost 3 bases to trimming and J lost 2 bases, with 7 bases between them. CDR3 nucleotides: TGTGCCAGCAGTGAGGGAGGGAACTATGGCTACACCTTC. This encodes CASSEGGNYGYTF.

V gene TRBV9 combines with J gene TRBJ1-5; D call uncertain. The CDR3 consists of 14 residues. V was trimmed by 0 bases and J by 9 bases, leaving 13 bases between them. Germline CDR1 SGDLS, CDR2 YYNGEE. The CDR3 DNA is TGTGCCAGCAGCGTAGACGATGAAGGGCGGCCCCAGCATTTT. Encoded protein: CASSVDDEGRPQHF.

The chain combines TRBV6-1 with TRBJ2-1, with D possibly matching TRBD2 (6 bases). The CDR3 extends over 17 amino acids. Germline-derived CDR1 and CDR2 are MNHNS and SASEGT. Trimming shortened V by 6 bases and J by 4 bases, and 22 bases separated the two germline ends. In nucleotides, the CDR3 is TGTGCCAGCAGAACCGGGAATGGCGGGAACCTATACAATGAGCAGTTCTTC. It codes for CASRTGNGGNLYNEQFF.